This T cell receptor (beta chain) was documented in a study of chemoradiotherapy in HPV16-positive cancers. Repeated repertoire sampling spanned the course of chemoradiotherapy. Profiled with immunoSEQ multiplex PCR; TCRdb holds only in-frame clones, not every one. Here the sample spans around 2,300 clones, 75% to 85% being singletons. This sequence originates from a human donor with HPV-associated anogenital cancer. Source: tumor tissue, taken from a patient who underwent chemoradiotherapy.

The CDR3 DNA reads TGTGCCACCGGACTAGCGGGAGGGCCAACCGAGCAGTACTTC. It encodes CATGLAGGPTEQYF. The V call is TRBV19, the J call TRBJ2-7, with TRBD2 identical over 15 bases. The ends lost 10 bases at V and 6 bases at J; junction bases unmatched: 7. The CDR3 loop spans 14 amino acids. Germline loops: CDR1 LNHDA, CDR2 SQIVND (reference sequence).